The present T cell receptor beta chain was sequenced within a study of blood T cell repertoires in COVID-19. Study background: The study drew acute and convalescent COVID-19 samples from the United States, Italy and Spain. Nucleic acid was either cDNA or gDNA, and it came from T cells, B-cell-depleted T cells, or PBMCs.

Authors' processing steps: Amplifying reference gene primers gave estimates of nucleated cell counts. The assay was immunoSEQ multiplex PCR, and TCRdb's table has in-frame clones only and misses some. V and J calls and clone size are given by that table; D and trimming were obtained from the DNA. The sample carries about 160,000 clones, roughly 80% recorded once. The germline V gene has CDR1 SNHLY and CDR2 FYNNEI. V trimming: 8 bases; J trimming: 13 bases; junction bases outside the gene matches: 9. The CDR3 is 11 residues long. Study members were between roughly 18 and 100 years old and lived in 20 to 30 US regions.

Sequencing input: PBMCs or T cells enriched from blood (not recorded which). V and J are TRBV2 and TRBJ2-3; 7 bases are a match to TRBD1. This clonotype originated in a woman aged 40 to 50 with acute COVID-19. CDR3 in amino acids: CASGSGGKKYF. CDR3 nucleotides: TGTGCCAGCGGTTCAGGGGGAAAAAAGTATTTT.